A selection of T cell receptor beta chains follows, all from one sample in a study of T cell responses to AZD1222 COVID-19 vaccine. TCRdb keeps only in-frame clones here, not all; method: immunoSEQ multiplex PCR. The sample holds about 140,000 clones, 85% to 95% seen once. This sample comprised peripheral blood, obtained on day 0 of AZD1222 vaccination. The receptors originated from an adult in good health. CDR3s include the opening cysteine and the closing phenylalanine or tryptophan. Each record gives: CDR3 protein, CDR3 DNA, D gene, J gene, V gene, clone size. D genes are given only for firm matches. Not every row has a clone size; where given, it reads once, few, many or a size class.

CDR3: CASSFRDRGLSGNQPQHF
DNA: TGCGCCAGCAGCTTCCGGGACAGGGGGTTATCGGGCAATCAGCCCCAGCATTTT
D: TRBD1
J: TRBJ1-5
V: TRBV4-1
size: -

CDR3: CATSDRAYNSPLHF
DNA: TGTGCTACTTCGGACAGGGCGTATAATTCACCCCTCCACTTT
D: TRBD1
J: TRBJ1-6
V: TRBV25-1
size: -

CDR3: CASSHPDNEQYF
DNA: TGTGCCAGCAGCCATCCCGACAACGAGCAGTACTTC
D: -
J: TRBJ2-7
V: TRBV7-8
size: -

CDR3: CASSPTEYDQPQHF
DNA: TGTGCCAGCAGCCCGACAGAGTACGATCAGCCCCAGCATTTT
D: -
J: TRBJ1-5
V: TRBV7-9
size: once

CDR3: CASSLPIAGGRDTQYF
DNA: TGCGCCAGCAGCTTGCCGATAGCGGGGGGGCGAGATACGCAGTATTTT
D: TRBD2
J: TRBJ2-3
V: TRBV5-1
size: -

CDR3: CASPWGGRGYSYEQYF
DNA: TGTGCCAGCCCGTGGGGCGGGAGGGGTTACTCCTACGAGCAGTACTTC
D: TRBD2
J: TRBJ2-7
V: TRBV7-9
size: -

CDR3: CASSVVGELNTEAFF
DNA: TGTGCCAGCAGCGTAGTGGGGGAGTTGAACACTGAAGCTTTCTTT
D: -
J: TRBJ1-1
V: TRBV9
size: -

CDR3: CASSRRPGLYEQYF
DNA: TGTGCCAGCAGCCGTCGGCCGGGCCTCTACGAGCAGTACTTC
D: -
J: TRBJ2-7
V: TRBV7-2
size: -

CDR3: CASSLMRQPQHF
DNA: TGTGCCAGCAGCTTAATGAGACAGCCCCAGCATTTT
D: -
J: TRBJ1-5
V: TRBV7-2
size: -

CDR3: CASSPPPGGSVPAFF
DNA: TGTGCCAGCAGCCCACCTCCGGGAGGCTCAGTCCCGGCTTTCTTT
D: -
J: TRBJ1-1
V: TRBV7-9
size: -

CDR3: CASSVGVSNTEAFF
DNA: TGTGCCAGCAGCGTGGGGGTTAGTAACACTGAAGCTTTCTTT
D: -
J: TRBJ1-1
V: TRBV9
size: -

CDR3: CASSQEWTGSNTGELFF
DNA: TGTGCCAGCAGCCAAGAATGGACAGGGAGTAACACCGGGGAGCTGTTTTTT
D: TRBD1
J: TRBJ2-2
V: TRBV4-2
size: -

CDR3: CASSFSGDQPQHF
DNA: TGTGCCAGCAGCTTTTCGGGGGATCAGCCCCAGCATTTT
D: -
J: TRBJ1-5
V: TRBV5-5
size: once

CDR3: CATLDRASEAFF
DNA: TGTGCCACTCTCGACAGGGCTTCTGAAGCTTTCTTT
D: TRBD1
J: TRBJ1-1
V: TRBV19
size: -

CDR3: CASSESRGRGYTF
DNA: TGTGCCAGCAGTGAATCCCGGGGGCGCGGCTACACCTTC
D: -
J: TRBJ1-2
V: TRBV6-1
size: -

CDR3: CASSHGLAGAGEQYF
DNA: TGCGCCAGCAGCCACGGACTAGCGGGGGCCGGCGAGCAGTACTTC
D: TRBD2
J: TRBJ2-7
V: TRBV4-3
size: once

CDR3: CACAPFGGGSGETQYF
DNA: TGTGCCTGCGCCCCCTTTGGGGGAGGCTCTGGAGAGACCCAGTACTTC
D: -
J: TRBJ2-5
V: TRBV30
size: -

CDR3: CASSTRTGGNEKLFF
DNA: TGTGCCAGCTCGACTAGGACAGGGGGTAATGAAAAACTGTTTTTT
D: TRBD1
J: TRBJ1-4
V: TRBV18
size: -

CDR3: CATSRDLGDRRYEQYF
DNA: TGTGCCACCAGCAGAGATCTAGGGGACAGACGCTACGAGCAGTACTTC
D: TRBD1
J: TRBJ2-7
V: TRBV15
size: -

CDR3: CASSEMREPSTDTQYF
DNA: TGCGCCAGCAGTGAGATGCGTGAACCTAGCACAGATACGCAGTATTTT
D: -
J: TRBJ2-3
V: TRBV10-1
size: few

CDR3: CASSWDSGGVGYTF
DNA: TGTGCCAGCAGTTGGGACAGCGGAGGAGTCGGCTACACCTTC
D: TRBD1
J: TRBJ1-2
V: TRBV6-5
size: -

CDR3: CASRPGQGTGELFF
DNA: TGTGCCAGCAGGCCGGGACAGGGGACCGGGGAGCTGTTTTTT
D: TRBD1
J: TRBJ2-2
V: TRBV6-5
size: -

CDR3: CASSEVGEKLFF
DNA: TGTGCCAGCAGTGAGGTGGGGGAAAAACTGTTTTTT
D: -
J: TRBJ1-4
V: TRBV2
size: -

CDR3: CASVRTGSAYEQYF
DNA: TGTGCCAGCGTTAGGACAGGGTCGGCCTACGAGCAGTACTTC
D: TRBD1
J: TRBJ2-7
V: TRBV28
size: -

CDR3: CASSLMSHTGDPYEQYF
DNA: TGCGCCAGCAGCTTGATGTCCCACACAGGGGACCCCTACGAGCAGTACTTC
D: TRBD1
J: TRBJ2-7
V: TRBV5-1
size: -

CDR3: CAETILGGVETQYF
DNA: TGTGCCGAGACTATTTTGGGGGGAGTAGAGACCCAGTACTTC
D: -
J: TRBJ2-5
V: TRBV7-9
size: -

CDR3: CASSPRGGDGTGELFF
DNA: TGTGCCAGCAGCCCACGTGGGGGGGACGGGACCGGGGAGCTGTTTTTT
D: TRBD2
J: TRBJ2-2
V: TRBV5-4
size: -

CDR3: CASSNQRGAKNIQYF
DNA: TGTGCCAGTAGTAACCAACGTGGAGCCAAAAACATTCAGTACTTC
D: -
J: TRBJ2-4
V: TRBV19
size: -

CDR3: CASSQPLTRLFF
DNA: TGTGCCAGCAGTCAACCTCTAACCCGGCTGTTTTTT
D: -
J: TRBJ1-4
V: TRBV28
size: once

CDR3: CASSQEGKGIEKLFF
DNA: TGCGCCAGCAGCCAAGAAGGAAAAGGGATTGAAAAACTGTTTTTT
D: -
J: TRBJ1-4
V: TRBV4-1
size: -

CDR3: CASMGATGELFF
DNA: TGTGCCAGCATGGGGGCCACCGGGGAGCTGTTTTTT
D: -
J: TRBJ2-2
V: TRBV27
size: -

CDR3: CASSQDTFNTEAFF
DNA: TGTGCCAGCAGCCAAGACACCTTTAACACTGAAGCTTTCTTT
D: -
J: TRBJ1-1
V: TRBV3-1/TRBV3-2
size: -

CDR3: CASSGDRGTLSEQFF
DNA: TGTGCCAGCAGTGGGGACAGGGGAACCCTCAGTGAGCAGTTCTTC
D: TRBD1
J: TRBJ2-1
V: TRBV2
size: -

CDR3: CATSRPSGPGNTIYF
DNA: TGTGCCACCAGCCGCCCATCAGGGCCCGGAAACACCATATATTTT
D: -
J: TRBJ1-3
V: TRBV15
size: -

CDR3: CASSLGQWDYGYTF
DNA: TGTGCCAGCAGCTTGGGACAGTGGGACTATGGCTACACCTTC
D: -
J: TRBJ1-2
V: TRBV5-6
size: -

CDR3: CASLSRTTNTGELFF
DNA: TGTGCCAGCCTGTCCAGGACTACGAACACCGGGGAGCTGTTTTTT
D: -
J: TRBJ2-2
V: TRBV5-6
size: -

CDR3: CASSARLSGYTF
DNA: TGTGCCAGCAGCGCCCGGTTGAGCGGCTACACCTTC
D: -
J: TRBJ1-2
V: TRBV9
size: -

CDR3: CASSRADSGQYSYNEQFF
DNA: TGTGCCAGCAGCCGAGCGGACAGTGGACAGTACTCCTACAATGAGCAGTTCTTC
D: -
J: TRBJ2-1
V: TRBV7-9
size: -

CDR3: CASSEGPVDEQYF
DNA: TGTGCCAGCAGCGAGGGACCTGTTGACGAGCAGTACTTC
D: -
J: TRBJ2-7
V: TRBV9
size: -

CDR3: CASSDRVNEKLFF
DNA: TGTGCCAGTTCCGACAGAGTTAATGAAAAACTGTTTTTT
D: -
J: TRBJ1-4
V: TRBV19
size: -

CDR3: CATSREGRDRVTDTQYF
DNA: TGTGCCACCAGCAGAGAGGGTAGGGACAGGGTAACAGATACGCAGTATTTT
D: TRBD1
J: TRBJ2-3
V: TRBV15
size: -

CDR3: CATSRASNTGSGNQPQHF
DNA: TGTGCCACCAGCAGAGCTTCGAACACCGGTAGTGGCAATCAGCCCCAGCATTTT
D: -
J: TRBJ1-5
V: TRBV15
size: few

CDR3: CASSLPGTAEAFF
DNA: TGTGCCAGCAGCCTTCCCGGGACAGCAGAAGCTTTCTTT
D: TRBD1
J: TRBJ1-1
V: TRBV9
size: -

CDR3: CASSTGISEAFF
DNA: TGTGCCAGCAGTACAGGAATAAGTGAAGCTTTCTTT
D: -
J: TRBJ1-1
V: TRBV5-4
size: once

CDR3: CASSVDRGEGEAFF
DNA: TGTGCCAGCAGCGTGGACAGGGGTGAAGGTGAAGCTTTCTTT
D: TRBD1
J: TRBJ1-1
V: TRBV5-4
size: -

CDR3: CASKQLVGNEQFF
DNA: TGTGCCAGCAAACAATTAGTCGGCAATGAGCAGTTCTTC
D: -
J: TRBJ2-1
V: TRBV25-1
size: -

CDR3: CASSVGASGSYQETQYF
DNA: TGTGCCAGCAGCGTAGGGGCTAGCGGGAGTTATCAAGAGACCCAGTACTTC
D: TRBD2
J: TRBJ2-5
V: TRBV9
size: -

CDR3: CASSTLRTDSSMNTEAFF
DNA: TGTGCCAGCAGCACGTTACGGACGGACTCCTCCATGAACACTGAAGCTTTCTTT
D: -
J: TRBJ1-1
V: TRBV7-6
size: -

CDR3: CASTTDSSGRYNEQFF
DNA: TGTGCCAGCACCACAGACAGTAGCGGGAGGTACAATGAGCAGTTCTTC
D: TRBD2
J: TRBJ2-1
V: TRBV7-2
size: -

CDR3: CASSALTGYEQYF
DNA: TGTGCCAGCAGTGCCCTTACTGGCTACGAGCAGTACTTC
D: -
J: TRBJ2-7
V: TRBV6-4
size: -

CDR3: CASSVSSGGYNEQFF
DNA: TGTGCCAGCAGCGTATCTAGCGGGGGATACAATGAGCAGTTCTTC
D: TRBD2
J: TRBJ2-1
V: TRBV5-4
size: -

CDR3: CASSFSGFTEAFF
DNA: TGTGCCAGCAGTTTTTCGGGATTCACTGAAGCTTTCTTT
D: -
J: TRBJ1-1
V: TRBV12-3/TRBV12-4
size: -